These 29 T cell receptor beta chains originate from one sample sequenced in a study of blood T cells in healthy people across ages. For the second PCR, which ran for 7 to 11 cycles, a sample-barcoded 5' primer and a J-beta primer mix were used. TCRdb ran MiXCR on the 5' RACE reads and lists one entry per CDR3 protein. The data contain roughly 1,500,000 distinct CDR3 sequences, around 39% of them singletons. Sequenced input: blood. The source is a woman between 18 and 29 years old in good health.

On this clonotype: An end of the junction does not agree with germline; a read error may underlie this. The CDR3 here is CSASSDSYQEAQYF. The DNA of the CDR3 is TGCAGTGCCTCCTCAGACAGTTACCAAGAGGCCCAGTACTTC. V and J are TRBV20-1 and TRBJ2-5; possible D gene TRBD1, 5 bases. The CDR3 sequence is 14 residues long. Germline loops: CDR1 DFQATT, CDR2 SNEGSKA (reference sequence).

The chain is built from TRBV29-1 and TRBJ1-1; a weak D match, TRBD1 (5 bases). The CDR3 length is 12 residues. Germline CDR1 and CDR2: SQVTM and ANQGSEA. Trimming pared 2 bases from V and 6 bases from J, leaving 10 bases between. CDR3 in amino acids: CSVEWGSAEAFF. CDR3 DNA sequence: TGCAGCGTTGAATGGGGGTCCGCTGAAGCTTTCTTT. Filled out from reference TRBV29-1 and TRBJ1-1, the complete variable domain reads SAVISQKPSRDICQRGTSLTIQCQVDSQVTMMFWYRQQPGQSLTLIATANQGSEATYESGFVIDKFPISRPNLTFSTLTVSNMSPEDSSIYLCSVEWGSAEAFFGQGTRLTVV.

The chain recombines TRBV7-9 with TRBJ2-1, with D possibly TRBD2 on 5 matching bases. Germline V gene sequence: CDR1 SEHNR, CDR2 FQNEAQ (reference sequence). The CDR3 covers 14 residues. V lost 5 bases and J lost 7, with 15 bases in between. In DNA, the CDR3 is TGTGCCAGCAGCATCACCGGGGAACCGAATGAGCAGTTCTTC. Residues: CASSITGEPNEQFF.

This clonotype turned up a few times. The CDR3 DNA sequence: TGTGCCAGCAGCCTAATACTAGCGGGGGAGCAGTTCTTC. It is translated as CASSLILAGEQFF. The chain employs TRBV12-3 or TRBV12-4 and TRBJ2-1, with 10 bases aligning to TRBD2. The CDR3 contains 13 residues. V was clipped by 6 bases and J by 10 bases; unmatched bases: 6.

Points on this clonotype: Sequence at one end of the junction differs from germline and may be a read error. Written as DNA, the CDR3 is TGTGCCAACAGTTGGGGTAGCAATACAGATACGCAGTATTTT. Translating it yields CANSWGSNTDTQYF. The chain is built from TRBV12-3 or TRBV12-4 and TRBJ2-3; D is unresolved. The CDR3 spans 14 residues.

This rearrangement joins TRBV29-1 to TRBJ2-1; 12 bases agree with TRBD2. From germline, CDR1 is SQVTM and CDR2 ANQGSEA. The CDR3 is 17 amino acids. V lost 4 bases and J lost 10; bases outside the gene matches: 17. The CDR3 here is CSVARVSSGRAEGEQFF. In nucleotides, the CDR3 is TGCAGCGTTGCGAGGGTTTCTAGCGGGAGGGCCGAAGGGGAGCAGTTCTTC.

This clonotype has only a few counts. The chain joins TRBV20-1 to TRBJ1-1; no firm D call. CDR1 is DFQATT, CDR2 SNEGSKA, per germline (reference sequence). The CDR3 is made up of 12 amino acids. V was pared by 2 bases and J by 3 bases, with 7 bases between. The CDR3 sequence is CSARRQDTEAFF. CDR3 in DNA: TGCAGTGCTAGACGGCAGGACACTGAAGCTTTCTTT.

The CDR3 protein is CASSDVFRMNTEAFF. DNA of the CDR3: TGTGCCAGCAGTGACGTGTTCAGGATGAACACTGAAGCTTTCTTT. The chain links TRBV6-4 to TRBJ1-1; D is ambiguous. The ends were cut back, 2 bases at V and 0 bases at J, with 10 bases in the middle. This CDR3 has 15 residues. Germline V CDR1 and CDR2: MRHNA, SNTAGT.

The chain combines TRBV11-3 with TRBJ2-5; tentatively, D is TRBD1 or TRBD2 (5 bases each). The CDR3 consists of 15 residues. Germline assignment: CDR1 SGHNT and CDR2 YENEEA. V was shortened by 5 bases and J by 0 bases, with 13 bases between the two germline ends. CDR3 nucleotide sequence: TGTGCCAGCAGCCAAAACGAGGGGTACCAAGAGACCCAGTACTTC. It translates to CASSQNEGYQETQYF.

The chain joins TRBV4-2 to TRBJ2-1, with TRBD1 identical over 8 bases. The CDR3 runs 14 residues. V lost 4 bases to trimming and J lost 10 bases; unmatched junction nucleotides: 9. The germline CDR1 and CDR2 sequences are LGHNA and YNFKEQ. The CDR3 bases are TGTGCCAGCAGCCTGGGACAGGACTCCTACGAGCAGTTCTTC. The encoded protein is CASSLGQDSYEQFF.

This CDR3 is CASSPEQGSSTQYF. CDR3 DNA sequence: TGTGCCAGCAGTCCCGAACAGGGGTCCAGTACGCAGTATTTT. The V and J genes are TRBV6-5 and TRBJ2-3; 7 bases fit TRBD1. The junction had 10 bases not matched to a gene; V was cut back by 5 bases and J by 8 bases. The germline V gene has CDR1 MNHEY and CDR2 SVGAGI. The CDR3 has 14 residues.

This clonotype occurred a few times. The V call is TRBV2, the J call TRBJ2-3; 9 nucleotides agree with TRBD2. The germline CDR1 and CDR2 sequences are SNHLY and FYNNEI. After removal of 9 bases from V and 3 bases from J, the junction contained 16 bases not matched to a gene. There are 17 residues in the CDR3. CDR3 amino acids: CARVKISAGGRTDTQYF. CDR3 DNA sequence: TGTGCCAGAGTGAAAATTTCGGCGGGGGGGCGAACAGATACGCAGTATTTT.

This rearrangement joins TRBV12-3 or TRBV12-4 to TRBJ1-5; 10 bases agree with TRBD1. V shed 6 bases, J shed 6 bases, and the junction held 11 bases outside the gene matches. This CDR3 comprises 16 residues. CDR3 in amino acids: CASSTRDRGFGQPQHF. The CDR3 coding sequence is TGTGCCAGCAGCACCCGGGACAGGGGCTTCGGTCAGCCCCAGCATTTT.

J is TRBJ2-7 and V is TRBV28; D call uncertain. The CDR3 covers 14 residues. Trimming left V 4 bases short and J 2 bases short, with 12 bases between. CDR1 is MDHEN, CDR2 SYDVKM, per germline. The CDR3 sequence is CASSWLDATYEQYF. The CDR3 DNA follows: TGTGCCAGCAGTTGGCTCGACGCAACCTACGAGCAGTACTTC. The entire variable domain, with the rest obtained from reference TRBV28 and TRBJ2-7, is as follows: DVKVTQSSRYLVKRTGEKVFLECVQDMDHENMFWYRQDPGLGLRLIYFSYDVKMKEKGDIPEGYSVSREKKERFSLILESASTNQTSMYLCASSWLDATYEQYFGPGTRLTVT.

The chain joins TRBV7-2 to TRBJ2-1; 9 nucleotides agree with TRBD2. CDR1 is SGHTA and CDR2 is FQGNSA in the germline V gene. The CDR3 spans 14 residues. After removal of 5 bases from V and 7 bases from J, the junction contained 6 bases not matched to a gene. The CDR3 reads CASSHSGSRNEQFF. The CDR3 DNA sequence: TGTGCCAGCAGCCATAGCGGGAGTCGGAATGAGCAGTTCTTC. Looking up the rest from reference TRBV7-2 and TRBJ2-1 gives the full variable domain: GAGVSQSPSNKVTEKGKDVELRCDPISGHTALYWYRQSLGQGLEFLIYFQGNSAPDKSGLPSDRFSAERTGGSVSTLTIQRTQQEDSAVYLCASSHSGSRNEQFFGPGTRLTVL.

This rearrangement joins TRBV3-1 to TRBJ2-3, with TRBD1 matching 12 bases. Germline V gene data show CDR1 as LGHDT and CDR2 as YNNKEL (reference sequence). This CDR3 spans 16 amino acids. The V and J ends lost 3 bases and 8 bases, in that order; junction bases with no gene match: 9. CDR3 DNA: TGTGCCAGCAGCCAGACCGGGACAGGGGGCTCAGTTACGCAGTATTTT. It encodes CASSQTGTGGSVTQYF.

As concerns this clonotype: The junction and the germline gene differ at one end; a read error may be behind it. The chain has TRBV6-2 or TRBV6-3 and TRBJ2-2; 11 bases agree with TRBD1. The CDR3 runs 16 residues. From germline, CDR1 is MNHEY and CDR2 SVGEGT. CDR3 sequence reads: CASSYLDRGHTGELFF. The CDR3 DNA reads TGTGCCAGTAGTTACTTGGACAGGGGGCACACCGGGGAGCTGTTTTTT.

The table lists this clonotype with a few counts. This chain uses TRBV6-5 with TRBJ2-1, with D possibly matching TRBD2 (6 bases). The CDR3 is 13 residues long. V gave up 6 bases and J gave up 6 bases, with 12 bases separating them. Germline CDR1 reads MNHEY; CDR2 reads SVGAGI. CDR3: CASRRGSGNEQFF. In DNA, the CDR3 is TGTGCCAGCAGGCGCGGTAGCGGCAATGAGCAGTTCTTC.

This clonotype came up a few times. The V gene is TRBV7-2, the J gene TRBJ1-1; no firm D call. The length of the CDR3 is 15 residues. Trimming removed 5 bases from V and 5 bases from J, with 18 bases in between. CDR1 SGHTA and CDR2 FQGNSA come from the germline V gene. The CDR3 reads CASSRALGWGTEAFF. DNA of the CDR3: TGTGCCAGCAGCCGAGCCTTGGGGTGGGGTACTGAAGCTTTCTTT.

The chain combines TRBV7-9 with TRBJ1-2, with 7 bases that match TRBD1. Germline V gene sequence: CDR1 SEHNR, CDR2 FQNEAQ (reference sequence). The V and J ends lost 3 bases and 2 bases, in that order; junction bases with no gene match: 3. The CDR3 has 14 amino acids. DNA of the CDR3: TGTGCCAGCAGCTTGGGACAGATGAACTATGGCTACACCTTC. It translates to CASSLGQMNYGYTF.

This clonotype has just a few counts. The CDR3 coding sequence is TGTGCCAGCAGCCAACCCGGGGGTTCCTACGAGCAGTACTTC. This sequence encodes CASSQPGGSYEQYF. The chain recombines TRBV4-2 with TRBJ2-7, with D tentatively TRBD2 (6 bases). The CDR3 length is 14 residues. Germline V gene lookup returns CDR1 LGHNA and CDR2 YNFKEQ. Deletions cut 2 bases from V and 1 base from J, with 9 bases between.

The V gene is TRBV4-1, the J gene TRBJ2-7; possible D gene TRBD1, 6 bases. Trimming shortened V by 3 bases and J by 0 bases, and 18 bases separated the two germline ends. This CDR3 spans 17 amino acids. Germline V gives CDR1 MGHRA, CDR2 YSYEKL. CDR3 sequence: CASSHDTGTLSSYEQYF. CDR3 DNA: TGCGCCAGCAGCCATGATACAGGGACCTTGAGCTCCTACGAGCAGTACTTC.

This rearrangement joins TRBV27 to TRBJ2-4; D is perhaps TRBD1 or TRBD2 (5 bases each). Matching the DNA end better, TRBJ2-7 makes the J call doubtful. The CDR3 loop spans 13 amino acids. Germline V gene sequence: CDR1 MNHEY, CDR2 SMNVEV (reference sequence). The CDR3 sequence is CASSVGTNNEQYF. The CDR3 coding sequence is TGTGCCAGCAGTGTAGGGACGAACAACGAGCAGTACTTC.

The chain combines TRBV20-1 with TRBJ1-4; tentative D call: TRBD1 (5 bases). Trimming stripped 3 bases from V and 2 bases from J, with 10 bases between. From germline, CDR1 is DFQATT and CDR2 SNEGSKA (reference sequence). The CDR3 contains 14 residues. CDR3 residues: CSARWAGTNEKLFF. DNA of the CDR3: TGCAGTGCTAGGTGGGCAGGGACTAATGAAAAACTGTTTTTT.

This chain joins TRBV20-1 and TRBJ1-3; D call uncertain. The germline CDR1 and CDR2 sequences are DFQATT and SNEGSKA (reference sequence). CDR3 length equals 13 residues. V dropped 5 bases and J dropped 1 base, with 9 bases sitting between them. CDR3 amino acids: CSAPVDSGNTIYF. The CDR3 DNA reads as TGCAGTGCTCCCGTGGATTCTGGAAACACCATATATTTT.

The chain carries TRBV10-3 and TRBJ1-1, with D maybe TRBD1 (5 bases). The length of the CDR3 is 14 residues. V dropped 10 bases and J dropped 4 bases, with 19 bases sitting between them. CDR1 is ENHRY, CDR2 SYGVKD, per germline. The CDR3 region is CATRDAEKSTEAFF. The CDR3 nucleotides read TGTGCCACCAGGGACGCCGAAAAGTCCACTGAAGCTTTCTTT.

This clonotype appeared many times. The chain employs TRBV4-1 and TRBJ2-4; no definite D call. Per the germline V gene, CDR1 is MGHRA and CDR2 is YSYEKL. Trimming left V 2 bases short and J 7 bases short, with 3 bases between. The CDR3 length is 11 residues. Written as DNA, the CDR3 is TGCGCCAGCAGCCAAAGGAACATTCAGTACTTC. Translation: CASSQRNIQYF.

Many counts were recorded for this clonotype. The V gene is TRBV12-3 or TRBV12-4, the J gene TRBJ2-3, with TRBD2 matching over 7 bases. The CDR3 extends over 16 amino acids. J lost 0 bases, V lost 5 bases, and 8 bases had no gene match. CDR3 residues: CASSPPSGSSTDTQYF. The CDR3 bases are TGTGCCAGCAGTCCTCCTAGCGGTTCGAGCACAGATACGCAGTATTTT.

This chain joins TRBV11-2 and TRBJ1-1; 8 bases agree with TRBD1. Germline CDR1 and CDR2: SGHAT and FQNNGV. The CDR3 consists of 14 residues. With 5 bases clipped from V and 6 bases from J, the junction kept 8 bases outside the gene matches. The CDR3 DNA sequence: TGTGCCAGCAGCCCAGGACAGGGAGAAGCTGAAGCTTTCTTT. Translating it yields CASSPGQGEAEAFF.